Listed here is a single T cell receptor (beta chain). Its specificity is unknown. The source of the sample is a study of CD8+ T cells in alopecia areata. The overall study: Tofacitinib administration to treated patients was oral, at 5 to 10 mg twice daily. Study-level findings and limits: Only one nonresponder was present, which leaves the link between baseline CD8+ expansion and response uncertain. Clonality in the scalp and expanded CD8+ clones ranked among the top 100 were significantly decreased by tofacitinib.

As to treatment: oral pan-JAK inhibitor, 5-10 mg twice daily. Germline V gene sequence: CDR1 MNHNS, CDR2 SASEGT. This CDR3 comprises 12 residues. The V and J ends lost 7 bases and 4 bases, in that order; junction bases with no gene match: 2. The authors extracted RNA and reverse transcribed it into cDNA as the sequencing template. The assay was immunoSEQ multiplex PCR, and TCRdb's table has in-frame clones only and misses some. Of 200,000 or so clones in the sample, approximately 38% were seen once. This rearrangement joins TRBV6-1 to TRBJ1-1, with TRBD1 identical over 8 bases. The sequence was obtained from a human donor with alopecia areata. The sample here was CD4+ T cells sorted from blood, taken around week 34, from a patient treated with tofacitinib. The CDR3 DNA reads as TGTGCCAGCATCACAGGGGGCACTGAAGCTTTCTTT. This gives the protein CASITGGTEAFF.